Listed here are 28 T cell receptor beta chains from one sample, sequenced in a study of immune evolution from preneoplasia to lung adenocarcinoma (dated by TCRdb to the early 2020s). Libraries were built with the immunoSEQ multiplex PCR assay. TCRdb carries this immuneACCESS record with in-frame sequences only. Its versions omit some clonotypes, under half of them owing to an unresolved V gene in the studies checked, with the rest unexplained. The sample table contains tens of thousands of clones; only one count was recorded for roughly four fifths of them. The leading ten clones occupy approximately 6.1% of the sample. Sequenced sample: FFPE invasive lung adenocarcinoma tissue. In light of the paper, this sample's cell subset or site label describes: frankly invasive lung adenocarcinoma (ADC). The receptors come from a person between 60 and 70 years old with lung adenocarcinoma.

This clone was seen a few times. The chain joins TRBV5-1 to TRBJ2-3; TRBD2 agrees at 13 bases. Trimming removed 3 bases from V and 4 bases from J; junction bases left unmatched: 8. The CDR3 covers 17 residues. Germline CDR1 reads SGHRS; CDR2 reads YFSETQ. CDR3: CASSYGTSGIRADTQYF. For the CDR3, the DNA is TGCGCCAGCAGCTATGGGACTAGCGGGATCAGGGCAGATACGCAGTATTTT.

The chain has TRBV7-9 and TRBJ1-1, with 10 positions matching TRBD1. CDR1 is SEHNR, CDR2 FQNEAQ, per germline (reference sequence). V was clipped by 3 bases and J by 3 bases; unmatched bases: 10. CDR3 length: 17 amino acids. The CDR3 DNA reads TGTGCCAGCAGCTTCGACAGGGGGCGCGATCCGTACACTGAAGCTTTCTTT. Translation gives CASSFDRGRDPYTEAFF.

J is TRBJ2-5 and V is TRBV5-6; 8 positions agree with TRBD1. Looked up from germline, CDR1 is SGHDT and CDR2 is YYEEEE. This CDR3 is 15 amino acids long. Germline trimming cut 0 bases from V and 6 bases from J; bases unmatched to any gene: 7. CDR3 DNA: TGTGCCAGCAGCTTGGGACAGGGGAGCGTGAAGACCCAGTACTTC. This sequence encodes CASSLGQGSVKTQYF.

This clone was observed a few times. The rearrangement uses TRBV11-2 and TRBJ2-4; the D gene is possibly TRBD1 (5 bases). Trimming removed 2 bases at V and 6 bases at J, with 5 bases between. This CDR3 spans 12 amino acids. CDR1 SGHAT and CDR2 FQNNGV come from the germline V gene. This chain's CDR3 is CASSLQGNIQYF. In DNA, the CDR3 is TGTGCCAGCAGCTTACAGGGAAACATTCAGTACTTC.

The chain has TRBV18 and TRBJ2-5, with unresolved D. CDR3 length: 11 amino acids. Trimming removed 6 bases at V and 7 bases at J, with 9 bases between. The V gene's germline CDR1 is KGHSH and CDR2 LQKENI. CDR3 protein: CASSTSGTQYF. CDR3 nucleotides: TGTGCCAGCTCGACCAGTGGGACCCAGTACTTC.

This chain joins TRBV2 and TRBJ1-3, with 7 bases matching TRBD1. V lost 6 bases and J lost 4; bases outside the gene matches: 6. The CDR3 runs to 14 residues. Germline V gene sequence: CDR1 SNHLY, CDR2 FYNNEI. As DNA, the CDR3 is TGTGCCAGCAGAAGACAGGGAGGAGGAAACACCATATATTTT. Protein: CASRRQGGGNTIYF.

V usage is TRBV19 and J usage is TRBJ2-6; D ambiguous. The length of the CDR3 is 13 residues. The V gene's germline CDR1 is LNHDA and CDR2 SQIVND (reference sequence). V dropped 5 bases and J dropped 3 bases, with 5 bases sitting between them. Here the CDR3 reads CASSPRGANVLTF. The CDR3 nucleotides read TGTGCCAGTAGTCCGCGTGGGGCCAACGTCCTGACTTTC.

The rearrangement joins TRBV29-1 to TRBJ2-2, with D perhaps TRBD1 (5 bases). The germline V and J ends were trimmed by 1 base and 5 bases, with 8 bases remaining between them. The CDR3 spans 13 residues. The germline V gene encodes CDR1 SQVTM and CDR2 ANQGSEA. CDR3 DNA: TGCAGCGTTGAAGGGACAAGGACCGGGGAGCTGTTTTTT. Its protein is CSVEGTRTGELFF.

The rearrangement joins TRBV10-3 to TRBJ2-2, with D perhaps matching TRBD2 (6 bases). V was cut by 0 bases and J by 7 bases, with 12 bases left in between. The CDR3 has 15 residues. The germline V gene has CDR1 ENHRY and CDR2 SYGVKD. The CDR3 sequence: CAISESGGTGGELFF. Here the CDR3 DNA reads TGTGCCATCAGTGAGTCTGGCGGGACGGGCGGGGAGCTGTTTTTT.

Here the CDR3 reads CASSRYRGDDTGELFF. CDR3 sequence (DNA): TGTGCCAGCTCTCGTTACAGGGGGGACGACACCGGGGAGCTGTTTTTT. The chain joins TRBV18 to TRBJ2-2; 8 bases fit TRBD1. This CDR3 spans 16 amino acids. The germline V gene encodes CDR1 KGHSH and CDR2 LQKENI. The V segment lost 6 bases and the J segment 3 bases; nucleotides outside the gene matches: 9.

The chain employs TRBV9 and TRBJ2-5; a possible D gene is TRBD2 (6 bases). The CDR3 is made up of 14 amino acids. The germline V and J ends were trimmed by 4 bases and 2 bases, with 12 bases remaining between them. Germline V gene sequence: CDR1 SGDLS, CDR2 YYNGEE. The CDR3 sequence: CASSLRDFQETQYF. CDR3 nucleotide sequence: TGTGCCAGCAGCCTCCGGGACTTTCAAGAGACCCAGTACTTC.

This sequence joins TRBV5-1 and TRBJ2-3, with D unresolved. The CDR3 covers 13 residues. The V end was cut by 3 bases, the J end by 0 bases, with 5 bases between. From germline, CDR1 is SGHRS and CDR2 YFSETQ. The DNA of the CDR3 is TGCGCCAGCAGCTCCCACAGCACAGATACGCAGTATTTT. It codes for CASSSHSTDTQYF.

The rearrangement joins TRBV5-6 to TRBJ2-7; 12 positions match TRBD1. CDR1 is SGHDT and CDR2 is YYEEEE in the germline V gene. V was pared by 1 base and J by 6 bases, with 5 bases of the junction left unmatched. This CDR3 spans 15 amino acids. For the CDR3, the DNA is TGTGCCAGCAGCTTGCCCGGGACAGGGGGCCTCGAGCAGTACTTC. Protein: CASSLPGTGGLEQYF.

The chain combines TRBV19 with TRBJ2-3; weak D call: TRBD1 (7 bases). V gave up 3 bases and J gave up 2 bases, with 12 bases separating them. Germline V gene data show CDR1 as LNHDA and CDR2 as SQIVND (reference sequence). The CDR3 length is 15 residues. This CDR3 is CASSIQGGNTDTQYF. CDR3 DNA: TGTGCCAGTAGTATCCAGGGGGGCAACACAGATACGCAGTATTTT.

The chain couples TRBV5-1 to TRBJ2-1, with TRBD1 identical over 7 bases. Per the germline V gene, CDR1 is SGHRS and CDR2 is YFSETQ. Trimming took 0 bases from V and 3 from J; bases not matched to a gene: 3. The CDR3 is 15 residues long. The chain's CDR3 is CASSLGGGDYNEQFF. CDR3 sequence (DNA): TGCGCCAGCAGCTTGGGAGGGGGCGACTACAATGAGCAGTTCTTC.

This clone has only one observation. The V call is TRBV30, the J call TRBJ2-3; D may be TRBD1 or TRBD2 (6 bases each). Germline CDR1 is GTSNPN and CDR2 is SVGIG (reference sequence). V gave up 4 bases and J gave up 5 bases, with 10 bases separating them. This CDR3 has 12 amino acids. The CDR3 loop is CAWTEGGDTQYF. In DNA form, the CDR3 reads TGTGCCTGGACCGAGGGGGGAGATACGCAGTATTTT.

This clone occurred a few times. The chain employs TRBV4-1 and TRBJ2-7; D is unresolved. The CDR3 length is 13 residues. Germline CDR1 MGHRA, CDR2 YSYEKL. The germline V and J ends were trimmed by 4 bases and 0 bases, with 7 bases remaining between them. The CDR3 bases are TGCGCCAGCAGCCCGGACGGCTCCTACGAGCAGTACTTC. The encoded protein is CASSPDGSYEQYF.

The chain employs TRBV5-1 and TRBJ1-2; D is ambiguous. The CDR3 length is 13 residues. Per germline, CDR1 SGHRS and CDR2 YFSETQ. The V end lost 4 bases, the J end lost 2 bases, and 9 bases lay between the germline ends. The CDR3 is CASSRHQNYGYTF. The CDR3 DNA reads as TGCGCCAGCAGCCGACATCAAAACTATGGCTACACCTTC.

The chain links TRBV7-2 to TRBJ1-3; D possibly corresponds to TRBD1 (6 bases). CDR1 and CDR2 from the germline V gene are SGHTA and FQGNSA. Deletions cut 1 base from V and 4 bases from J, with 14 bases between. The CDR3 consists of 16 residues. The CDR3 reads CASSLGPPGAGNTIYF. CDR3 in DNA: TGTGCCAGCAGCTTAGGCCCCCCAGGGGCAGGAAACACCATATATTTT.

The V gene is TRBV7-2, the J gene TRBJ2-2; TRBD2 might be the D (6 bases). Trimming removed 6 bases from V and 2 bases from J, with 16 bases in between. Germline loops: CDR1 SGHTA, CDR2 FQGNSA. The CDR3 runs to 16 residues. The CDR3 reads CASRPPTSLNTGELFF. The CDR3, as DNA: TGTGCCAGCAGACCTCCGACTAGTCTAAACACCGGGGAGCTGTTTTTT.

J is TRBJ2-7 and V is TRBV18; D is ambiguous. This CDR3 comprises 13 residues. The V end lost 4 bases, the J end lost 0 bases, and 7 bases lay between the germline ends. Germline CDR1 reads KGHSH; CDR2 reads LQKENI. CDR3 amino acids: CASSRRSSYEQYF. In nucleotides, the CDR3 is TGTGCCAGCTCACGAAGGAGCTCCTACGAGCAGTACTTC. Full variable domain (missing parts from reference TRBV18 and TRBJ2-7): NAGVMQNPRHLVRRRGQEARLRCSPMKGHSHVYWYRQLPEEGLKFMVYLQKENIIDESGMPKERFSAEFPKEGPSILRIQQVVRGDSAAYFCASSRRSSYEQYFGPGTRLTVT.

The chain links TRBV2 to TRBJ2-1; 10 bases are shared with TRBD1. CDR3 length equals 12 residues. V was pared by 6 bases and J by 9 bases, with 2 bases of the junction left unmatched. Germline V gene lookup returns CDR1 SNHLY and CDR2 FYNNEI. The CDR3 loop is CASRTGGFEQFF. The CDR3 region has the DNA TGTGCCAGCAGGACAGGGGGCTTTGAGCAGTTCTTC.

V usage is TRBV7-2 and J usage is TRBJ2-1; D uncertain. This CDR3 contains 13 residues. V lost 3 bases, J lost 4 bases, and 7 bases lay in between. Germline CDR1 is SGHTA and CDR2 is FQGNSA. Here the CDR3 reads CASSLLQYNEQFF. Here the CDR3 DNA reads TGTGCCAGCAGCTTGCTACAATACAATGAGCAGTTCTTC.

The rearrangement links TRBV5-6 to TRBJ1-3; the D gene is possibly TRBD1 (6 bases). Germline values: CDR1 SGHDT, CDR2 YYEEEE. With 4 bases removed from V and 4 bases from J, the gap between germline ends came to 15 bases. The CDR3 is 15 amino acids. The CDR3 region has the DNA TGTGCCAGCAGCCGCCGGGGGGCGGGCGGAAACACCATATATTTT. It is translated as CASSRRGAGGNTIYF.

This clone was seen a few times. This chain links TRBV5-5 with TRBJ2-7; TRBD1 matches 7 bases. CDR1 and CDR2 from the germline V gene are SGHKS and YYEKEE (reference sequence). Trimming at V came to 2 bases and at J to 2 bases, leaving 7 bases not matched to a gene. The CDR3 length is 15 residues. In DNA, the CDR3 is TGTGCCAGCAGCTTTCGGACAGGAGAAGCCTACGAGCAGTACTTC. Protein: CASSFRTGEAYEQYF.

This clone occurred a few times. V gene TRBV7-2 combines with J gene TRBJ1-1, with TRBD1 as a possible D gene (5 bases). Trimming removed 2 bases at V and 2 bases at J, with 9 bases between. The germline gives CDR1 SGHTA, CDR2 FQGNSA. The CDR3 length is 14 residues. The CDR3 here is CASSLPGVNTEAFF. The CDR3, as DNA: TGTGCCAGCAGCTTACCGGGGGTTAACACTGAAGCTTTCTTT.

The V and J genes are TRBV27 and TRBJ2-7; D possibly corresponds to TRBD2 (6 bases). Germline V CDR1 and CDR2: MNHEY, SMNVEV (reference sequence). CDR3 size: 14 residues. V shed 8 bases and J shed 4 bases, with 18 bases lying between them. The CDR3 loop is CASRRRGGPYEQYF. The DNA for the CDR3 is TGTGCCAGCCGCCGGCGGGGTGGCCCGTACGAGCAGTACTTC.

Only a few counts were recorded for this clone. This chain links TRBV5-1 with TRBJ2-7; 8 bases are shared with TRBD1. The junction had 1 base not matched to a gene; V was cut back by 3 bases and J by 2 bases. The CDR3 runs 13 residues. In germline, CDR1 is SGHRS, CDR2 YFSETQ. The CDR3 DNA follows: TGCGCCAGCAGCTGGGGACAGGCCTACGAGCAGTACTTC. Translated: CASSWGQAYEQYF.